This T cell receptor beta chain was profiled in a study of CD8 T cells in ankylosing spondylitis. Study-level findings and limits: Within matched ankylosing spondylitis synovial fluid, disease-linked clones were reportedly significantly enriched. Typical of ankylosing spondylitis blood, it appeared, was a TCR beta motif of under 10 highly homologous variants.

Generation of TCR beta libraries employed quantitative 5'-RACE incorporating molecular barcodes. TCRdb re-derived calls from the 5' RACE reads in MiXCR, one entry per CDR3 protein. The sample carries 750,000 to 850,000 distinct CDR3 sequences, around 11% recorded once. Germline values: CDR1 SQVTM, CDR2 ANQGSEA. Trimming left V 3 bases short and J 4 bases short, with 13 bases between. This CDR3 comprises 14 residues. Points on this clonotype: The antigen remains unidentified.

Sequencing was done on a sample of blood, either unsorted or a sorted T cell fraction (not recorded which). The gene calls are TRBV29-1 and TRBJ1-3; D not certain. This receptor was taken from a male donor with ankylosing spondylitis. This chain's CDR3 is CSVDNVGFGNTIYF. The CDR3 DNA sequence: TGCAGCGTTGATAATGTAGGATTCGGAAACACCATATATTTT.